A single sample is the source of the 28 T cell receptor beta chains below, sequenced in a study of cytomegalovirus exposure and HLA in healthy donors. Both 60 Vbeta primers and 13 Jbeta primers went into the PCR. TCRdb's copy holds only in-frame clones and misses some; the assay was immunoSEQ multiplex PCR. The data hold about 150,000 clones, with roughly 81% observed a single time. Input material: PBMCs. Receptors were obtained from a woman in her late teens or twenties in good health and CMV-seronegative.

The chain joins TRBV7-2 to TRBJ2-5, with 13 bases matching TRBD2. J gave up 7 bases and V 3 bases, and 2 bases lay outside the gene matches. Germline V lookup: CDR1 SGHTA, CDR2 FQGNSA. The CDR3 spans 14 residues. The DNA for the CDR3 is TGTGCCAGCAGCTTTACTAGCGGGGGGGGGACCCAGTACTTC. Residues: CASSFTSGGGTQYF. Complete variable domain (other parts from reference TRBV7-2 and TRBJ2-5): GAGVSQSPSNKVTEKGKDVELRCDPISGHTALYWYRQSLGQGLEFLIYFQGNSAPDKSGLPSDRFSAERTGGSVSTLTIQRTQQEDSAVYLCASSFTSGGGTQYFGPGTRLLVL.

This chain connects TRBV5-5 to TRBJ1-2; no firm D call. This CDR3 spans 13 amino acids. The ends were cut back, 4 bases at V and 0 bases at J, with 7 bases in the middle. Germline CDR1 and CDR2: SGHKS and YYEKEE (reference sequence). CDR3 in DNA: TGTGCCAGCAGCCCCCCTCCTAACTATGGCTACACCTTC. Protein sequence: CASSPPPNYGYTF.

V usage is TRBV4-2 and J usage is TRBJ2-3; 8 nucleotides align to TRBD1. Germline CDR1 and CDR2: LGHNA and YNFKEQ. The V gene end was trimmed by 5 bases and the J gene end by 2 bases; junction bases not matched to a gene: 6. CDR3 length: 15 residues. CDR3 residues: CASSTGTGDTDTQYF. The CDR3 region has the DNA TGTGCCAGCAGCACCGGGACAGGTGACACAGATACGCAGTATTTT.

The chain carries TRBV19 and TRBJ2-7; 8 bases are a match to TRBD2. V was pared by 0 bases and J by 2 bases, with 9 bases of the junction left unmatched. Germline V lookup: CDR1 LNHDA, CDR2 SQIVND (reference sequence). This CDR3 has 17 residues. CDR3 nucleotides: TGTGCCAGTAGTATAGACGCACTAGCGGAGAGCGCCTACGAGCAGTACTTC. As protein: CASSIDALAESAYEQYF.

This clone was observed a few times. The V gene is TRBV4-2, the J gene TRBJ1-3; 10 bases are a match to TRBD1. The CDR3 sequence is 15 residues long. V lost 6 bases to trimming and J lost 3 bases; unmatched junction nucleotides: 5. CDR1 is LGHNA and CDR2 is YNFKEQ in the germline V gene. CDR3 DNA sequence: TGTGCCAGCAGACGACAGGGGGCGAGTGGAAACACCATATATTTT. It codes for CASRRQGASGNTIYF.

CDR3 in amino acids: CATSRLAGMGENTQYF. CDR3 bases: TGTGCCACCAGCAGGCTAGCGGGAATGGGTGAGAATACGCAGTATTTT. V usage is TRBV15 and J usage is TRBJ2-3, with TRBD2 matching over 9 bases. The trim removed 3 bases at V and 7 bases at J, leaving 11 bases unmatched. The CDR3 is made up of 16 amino acids. Germline V lookup: CDR1 LNHNV, CDR2 YYDKDF (reference sequence).

The chain recombines TRBV28 with TRBJ2-1; perhaps TRBD1 as D (7 bases). The germline V gene has CDR1 MDHEN and CDR2 SYDVKM. The germline V and J ends were trimmed by 10 bases and 8 bases, with 24 bases remaining between them. CDR3 length equals 15 residues. The CDR3 spells CATRLGPRGWDEQFF. The DNA of the CDR3 is TGTGCCACCCGACTAGGGCCCAGGGGGTGGGATGAGCAGTTCTTC.

The rearrangement uses TRBV18 and TRBJ2-7; TRBD1 matches 11 bases. Germline V gives CDR1 KGHSH, CDR2 LQKENI. V was pared by 5 bases and J by 2 bases, with 2 bases of the junction left unmatched. CDR3 size: 14 residues. CDR3 sequence: CASSKDRGPYEQYF. CDR3 coding DNA: TGTGCCAGCTCAAAGGACAGGGGGCCCTACGAGCAGTACTTC.

V gene TRBV7-9 combines with J gene TRBJ2-7; 7 positions agree with TRBD1. The CDR3 runs 19 residues. Germline trimming cut 3 bases from V and 2 bases from J; bases unmatched to any gene: 19. Germline values: CDR1 SEHNR, CDR2 FQNEAQ (reference sequence). CDR3 sequence reads: CASSFPTGIPNQETYEQYF. The CDR3 DNA is TGTGCCAGCAGCTTCCCGACAGGGATACCCAACCAAGAGACCTACGAGCAGTACTTC.

V usage is TRBV27 and J usage is TRBJ2-2, with 7 nucleotides matching TRBD1. Trimming took 5 bases from V and 2 from J; bases not matched to a gene: 5. CDR1 and CDR2 (germline): MNHEY, SMNVEV (reference sequence). This CDR3 has 15 amino acids. The CDR3 DNA reads as TGTGCCAGCAGTCCAAGACAGGGAAACACCGGGGAGCTGTTTTTT. It encodes CASSPRQGNTGELFF.

This rearrangement joins TRBV28 to TRBJ2-7, with 7 bases identical to TRBD2. V was pared by 5 bases and J by 4 bases, with 11 bases of the junction left unmatched. Germline V gene sequence: CDR1 MDHEN, CDR2 SYDVKM. The CDR3 extends over 15 amino acids. CDR3 protein: CASSNWGEGRYEQYF. CDR3 DNA: TGTGCCAGCAGTAACTGGGGGGAGGGCCGGTACGAGCAGTACTTC.

This clone was seen once. V gene TRBV6-4 combines with J gene TRBJ2-7, with D tentatively TRBD1 (5 bases). V shed 2 bases and J shed 3 bases, with 11 bases lying between them. The CDR3 runs to 14 residues. Per germline, CDR1 MRHNA and CDR2 SNTAGT. The DNA for the CDR3 is TGTGCCAGCAGTGACCACAGACAGAACTACGAGCAGTACTTC. It codes for CASSDHRQNYEQYF.

This chain joins TRBV9 and TRBJ2-7, with 10 bases fitting TRBD2. V trimming: 0 bases; J trimming: 2 bases; junction bases outside the gene matches: 2. This CDR3 is 15 amino acids long. Per the germline V gene, CDR1 is SGDLS and CDR2 is YYNGEE. The CDR3 DNA reads TGTGCCAGCAGCGTAGAGCGGGAGGGAACCTACGAGCAGTACTTC. Translated: CASSVEREGTYEQYF.

The chain uses TRBV7-8 and TRBJ2-7; a possible D gene is TRBD1 (6 bases). Germline V gene data show CDR1 as SGHVS and CDR2 as FQNEAQ. This CDR3 has 16 residues. V was shortened by 1 base and J by 0 bases, with 13 bases between the two germline ends. This CDR3 is CASSLVQGTYSYEQYF. The CDR3 coding sequence is TGTGCCAGCAGCTTAGTTCAGGGGACATACTCCTACGAGCAGTACTTC.

DNA of the CDR3: TGCGCCAGCACTAGCCAACTGAACACCGGGGAGCTGTTTTTT. Translation: CASTSQLNTGELFF. V is TRBV5-1 and J is TRBJ2-2; D perhaps matches TRBD2 (5 bases). Trimming left V 6 bases short and J 1 base short, with 10 bases between. The CDR3 spans 14 residues. The germline CDR1 and CDR2 sequences are SGHRS and YFSETQ.

The V call is TRBV6-5, the J call TRBJ2-7; maybe TRBD2 (6 bases). Germline CDR1 MNHEY, CDR2 SVGAGI. This CDR3 comprises 13 residues. V lost 6 bases and J 3 bases, leaving 12 bases between the germline ends. CDR3 sequence (DNA): TGTGCCAGCAGCACCGCCGGGGGCTACGAGCAGTACTTC. It codes for CASSTAGGYEQYF.

The chain joins TRBV4-2 to TRBJ1-2; D gene uncertain. Germline V gene data show CDR1 as LGHNA and CDR2 as YNFKEQ. The V end was cut by 4 bases, the J end by 6 bases, with 18 bases between. CDR3 length equals 15 residues. CDR3 in DNA: TGTGCCAGCAGCCTGCCGACGGAGAGAGTAGATGGCTACACCTTC. Its translation is CASSLPTERVDGYTF.

This CDR3 is CAWTRDRGLAGVYGYTF. The DNA of the CDR3 is TGTGCCTGGACCCGGGACAGGGGGCTAGCGGGCGTCTATGGCTACACCTTC. The chain uses TRBV30 and TRBJ1-2; 12 nucleotides align to TRBD1. The CDR3 totals 17 residues. Trimming removed 4 bases from V and 4 bases from J; junction bases left unmatched: 13. The germline V gene has CDR1 GTSNPN and CDR2 SVGIG (reference sequence).

The chain recombines TRBV28 with TRBJ1-5, with 7 positions matching TRBD1. This CDR3 comprises 15 residues. The J segment lost 2 bases and the V segment lost 11 bases, leaving 12 bases of the junction unmatched. From germline, CDR1 is MDHEN and CDR2 SYDVKM. DNA for the CDR3: TGTGCCTCCAACGGTGGACAGGCTGGCAATCAGCCCCAGCATTTT. Its protein is CASNGGQAGNQPQHF.

This clone came up once. The rearrangement links TRBV7-3 to TRBJ2-5, with TRBD2 matching 13 bases. Trimming took 4 bases from V and 2 from J; bases not matched to a gene: 1. Germline V lookup: CDR1 SGHTA, CDR2 FQGTGA. This CDR3 is built from 15 residues. The CDR3 sequence is CASSSGLAGQETQYF. The CDR3 nucleotides read TGTGCCAGCAGCTCGGGACTAGCGGGACAAGAGACCCAGTACTTC.

The gene calls are TRBV28 and TRBJ2-7; 8 bases match TRBD1. CDR3 length: 14 amino acids. Unmatched junction bases numbered 11, after V lost 6 bases and J lost 7 bases. Germline-derived CDR1 and CDR2 are MDHEN and SYDVKM. The chain's CDR3 is CASSQTGVVEEQYF. The CDR3 DNA reads TGTGCCAGCAGCCAGACAGGGGTTGTAGAAGAGCAGTACTTC.

This sequence joins TRBV5-1 and TRBJ2-7; 9 positions agree with TRBD1. The trim removed 4 bases at V and 0 bases at J, leaving 5 bases unmatched. The length of the CDR3 is 15 residues. Per the germline V gene, CDR1 is SGHRS and CDR2 is YFSETQ. The DNA for the CDR3 is TGCGCCAGCAGCCAACCGGGACAGGGCTCCTACGAGCAGTACTTC. Its protein product is CASSQPGQGSYEQYF.

This clone was detected a few times. The V call is TRBV27, the J call TRBJ1-1; D not certain. CDR3 size: 13 residues. V was clipped by 3 bases and J by 2 bases, with 7 bases between them. Germline CDR1 MNHEY, CDR2 SMNVEV (reference sequence). The CDR3 region is CASSLGSNTEAFF. The CDR3 DNA follows: TGTGCCAGCAGTTTGGGCAGTAACACTGAAGCTTTCTTT.

J is TRBJ1-2 and V is TRBV7-9; a possible D gene is TRBD1 (5 bases). The CDR3 is 16 amino acids. The V and J ends lost 7 bases and 4 bases respectively, with 22 bases between them. The germline V gene has CDR1 SEHNR and CDR2 FQNEAQ (reference sequence). CDR3 region: CASNVEMGGSSYGYTF. In nucleotides, the CDR3 is TGTGCCAGCAACGTAGAAATGGGGGGATCGTCCTATGGCTACACCTTC.

J is TRBJ1-1 and V is TRBV6-5; D may be TRBD1 (6 bases). Germline CDR1 reads MNHEY; CDR2 reads SVGAGI. V was cut by 5 bases and J by 5 bases, with 6 bases left in between. The CDR3 covers 11 residues. The CDR3 DNA is TGTGCCAGCAGTCAGGGGACTGAAGCTTTCTTT. This gives the protein CASSQGTEAFF.

This rearrangement joins TRBV7-9 to TRBJ2-1; 8 bases align to TRBD2. The CDR3 has 15 residues. After removal of 6 bases from V and 2 bases from J, the junction contained 6 bases not matched to a gene. Germline V lookup: CDR1 SEHNR, CDR2 FQNEAQ (reference sequence). The CDR3 loop is CASRPYSGAYNEQFF. The CDR3 DNA follows: TGTGCCAGCAGACCGTATAGCGGGGCCTACAATGAGCAGTTCTTC.

The chain employs TRBV5-1 and TRBJ2-1, with a tentative D call TRBD2 (5 bases). CDR1 is SGHRS, CDR2 YFSETQ, per germline. The CDR3 consists of 14 residues. V lost 4 bases to trimming and J lost 1 base, with 9 bases between them. The CDR3, as DNA: TGCGCCAGCAGCCCGCCGGGATCCTACAATGAGCAGTTCTTC. Amino acid sequence: CASSPPGSYNEQFF.

The chain combines TRBV4-3 with TRBJ2-1; 12 bases map to TRBD2. The germline V gene has CDR1 LGHNA and CDR2 YSLEER. This CDR3 has 18 amino acids. The junction had 8 bases not matched to a gene; V was cut back by 1 base and J by 4 bases. CDR3 protein: CASSQGYSSGGAYNEQFF. CDR3 coding DNA: TGCGCCAGCAGCCAAGGCTACTCTAGCGGGGGGGCGTACAATGAGCAGTTCTTC.